The T cell receptor beta chain described here comes from a study of blood T cell repertoires in COVID-19. About the study: T cells, B-cell-depleted T cells, or PBMCs supplied cDNA or gDNA.

This CDR3 region has 13 residues. V was pared by 5 bases and J by 7 bases, with 5 bases of the junction left unmatched. Germline V lookup: CDR1 SGHVS, CDR2 FQNEAQ. As handled by the study authors: Amplification of reference gene primers provided the estimated nucleated cell counts. Measured with immunoSEQ multiplex PCR; TCRdb has only the in-frame clones, and not every one. V, J and clone size were drawn from that table, and D and trimming were deduced from the DNA. Altogether roughly 240,000 clones are present, roughly four fifths being singletons, with the ten largest covering under 2%. This clonotype was obtained from a woman of 80 years or more with acute or convalescent COVID-19. Material for sequencing was peripheral blood. V is TRBV7-8 and J is TRBJ2-1; 7 positions agree with TRBD1. CDR3 amino acids: CASSTDRENEQFF. CDR3 coding DNA: TGTGCCAGCAGCACAGACAGGGAGAATGAGCAGTTCTTC.